The 6 T cell receptor beta chains listed next were all sequenced from one sample in a study of blood T cell repertoires in COVID-19. Data came from immunoSEQ multiplex PCR; TCRdb stores just in-frame clones and leaves some out. The data contain some 30,000 clones, roughly 88% of them singletons. Sequencing was carried out using peripheral blood. The receptors come from a man between 65 and 80 years old with active or convalescent COVID-19.

DNA of the CDR3: TGCGCCAGCACACCTTTAGCGGATTCGAACACCGGGGAGCTGTTTTTT. Its protein product is CASTPLADSNTGELFF. V is TRBV5-1 and J is TRBJ2-2, with a weak D call TRBD2 (6 bases). Germline values: CDR1 SGHRS, CDR2 YFSETQ. This CDR3 is 16 amino acids long. Trimming cost V 6 bases and J 0 bases, with 15 bases left between them.

This clone was detected once. The CDR3 DNA follows: TGCGCCAGCAGCCCGGGACAGGGAAATCAGCCCCAGCATTTT. Amino acid sequence: CASSPGQGNQPQHF. The chain recombines TRBV5-1 with TRBJ1-5, with TRBD1 matching over 9 bases. V shed 4 bases and J 4 bases; nucleotides not matched to a gene: 3. Germline V gives CDR1 SGHRS, CDR2 YFSETQ. The CDR3 sequence is 14 residues long.

J is TRBJ1-2 and V is TRBV28, with no clear D. Between the trimmed V and J ends, which lost 6 bases and 8 bases, there was a span of 19 bases. The germline CDR1 and CDR2 sequences are MDHEN and SYDVKM. CDR3 length: 14 residues. The DNA for the CDR3 is TGTGCCAGCAGACAGAATTCGGATTCACAGGGCTACACCTTC. It specifies CASRQNSDSQGYTF.

The V gene is TRBV19, the J gene TRBJ2-2, with D perhaps TRBD1 (6 bases). In germline, CDR1 is LNHDA, CDR2 SQIVND (reference sequence). CDR3 length equals 17 residues. Trimming cost V 4 bases and J 5 bases, with 20 bases left between them. The CDR3 here is CASSTKTGTSWTGELFF. The DNA for the CDR3 is TGTGCCAGTAGTACCAAGACCGGGACATCTTGGACCGGGGAGCTGTTTTTT.

The V gene is TRBV5-1, the J gene TRBJ2-3, with TRBD1 matching 8 bases. J lost 1 base, V lost 0 bases, and 4 bases had no gene match. The CDR3 runs to 16 residues. Germline values: CDR1 SGHRS, CDR2 YFSETQ. The DNA of the CDR3 is TGCGCCAGCAGCTTGGAAACAGGGGGAGGCACAGATACGCAGTATTTT. Protein: CASSLETGGGTDTQYF.

This clone was counted once. The chain joins TRBV7-9 to TRBJ1-2, with a possible D match to TRBD1 (6 bases). The CDR3 is 14 residues long. Trimming removed 3 bases at V and 2 bases at J, with 10 bases between. Germline CDR1 and CDR2: SEHNR and FQNEAQ (reference sequence). CDR3 residues: CASSFQGMNYGYTF. CDR3 nucleotide sequence: TGTGCCAGCAGCTTTCAGGGGATGAACTATGGCTACACCTTC. The full variable domain, rest sourced from reference TRBV7-9 and TRBJ1-2, is DTGVSQNPRHKITKRGQNVTFRCDPISEHNRLYWYRQTLGQGPEFLTYFQNEAQLEKSRLLSDRFSAERPKGSFSTLEIQRTEQGDSAMYLCASSFQGMNYGYTFGSGTRLTVV.